These 20 T cell receptor beta chains share one sample of origin, sequenced in a study of shared clonotypes between healthy human individuals. Method: immunoSEQ multiplex PCR; TCRdb's copy keeps in-frame clones and lacks some. The sample holds fewer than 550,000 clones, nearly 80% seen once. Sequenced input: PBMCs. All receptors derive from a woman aged 40 to 50 in good health. Some clones in this sample may be carry-over from other donors' samples.

The rearrangement joins TRBV5-1 to TRBJ2-2; 13 nucleotides align to TRBD2. This CDR3 comprises 17 residues. Germline CDR1 is SGHRS and CDR2 is YFSETQ. Trimming removed 0 bases from V and 5 bases from J; junction bases left unmatched: 4. This CDR3 reads CASSLGLAGGWTGELFF. The CDR3 DNA is TGCGCCAGCAGCTTGGGACTAGCGGGAGGTTGGACCGGGGAGCTGTTTTTT.

The J gene is TRBJ2-1, the V gene TRBV7-2, with TRBD2 matching over 9 bases. The V gene end was trimmed by 7 bases and the J gene end by 9 bases; junction bases not matched to a gene: 7. Germline values: CDR1 SGHTA, CDR2 FQGNSA. CDR3 size: 13 residues. The CDR3 DNA follows: TGTGCCAGCATTAGCGGGAGTTTCGGTGAGCAGTTCTTC. Its translation: CASISGSFGEQFF.

The rearrangement links TRBV19 to TRBJ1-5; D is possibly TRBD1 (6 bases). Germline V gives CDR1 LNHDA, CDR2 SQIVND (reference sequence). The CDR3 totals 15 residues. Trimming took 4 bases from V and 4 from J, leaving 14 bases between them. For the CDR3, the DNA is TGTGCCAGTAGTACAACAGGGTCGAGGAATCAGCCCCAGCATTTT. Residues: CASSTTGSRNQPQHF.

The chain recombines TRBV7-2 with TRBJ1-2; unclear D gene. Germline CDR1 reads SGHTA; CDR2 reads FQGNSA. This CDR3 has 14 residues. The V and J ends lost 4 bases and 1 base respectively, with 10 bases between them. CDR3 residues: CASSSSGSNYGYTF. The CDR3 nucleotides read TGTGCCAGCAGCTCCTCCGGGAGTAACTATGGCTACACCTTC.

This chain links TRBV18 with TRBJ2-5; D is unclear. Germline V gene data show CDR1 as KGHSH and CDR2 as LQKENI. The CDR3 covers 14 residues. V was clipped by 2 bases and J by 5 bases, with 12 bases between them. This CDR3 is CASSPTIGSETQYF. The CDR3 DNA reads TGTGCCAGCTCACCAACGATTGGAAGTGAGACCCAGTACTTC. Together with reference TRBV18 and TRBJ2-5, the CDR3 gives the full variable domain: NAGVMQNPRHLVRRRGQEARLRCSPMKGHSHVYWYRQLPEEGLKFMVYLQKENIIDESGMPKERFSAEFPKEGPSILRIQQVVRGDSAAYFCASSPTIGSETQYFGPGTRLLVL.

This chain connects TRBV4-1 to TRBJ1-2, with D uncertain. CDR1 is MGHRA, CDR2 YSYEKL, per germline. The V end lost 0 bases, the J end lost 4 bases, and 15 bases lay between the germline ends. The CDR3 is made up of 16 amino acids. For the CDR3, the DNA is TGCGCCAGCAGCCAAGATCACGCCGGACTACTCTATGGCTACACCTTC. It codes for CASSQDHAGLLYGYTF.

This chain connects TRBV7-8 to TRBJ1-5; TRBD1 agrees at 9 bases. CDR1 SGHVS and CDR2 FQNEAQ come from the germline V gene. CDR3 length: 17 residues. The V and J ends lost 5 bases and 6 bases, in that order; junction bases with no gene match: 14. The CDR3 sequence is CASSNGTGTYLSQPQHF. The CDR3 DNA reads TGTGCCAGCAGCAACGGGACAGGGACTTATCTCAGTCAGCCCCAGCATTTT. The full variable domain, with the rest looked up from reference TRBV7-8 and TRBJ1-5, is GAGVSQSPRYKVAKRGQDVALRCDPISGHVSLFWYQQALGQGPEFLTYFQNEAQLDKSGLPSDRFFAERPEGSVSTLKIQRTQQEDSAVYLCASSNGTGTYLSQPQHFGDGTRLSIL.

V is TRBV7-2 and J is TRBJ2-1; D could derive from TRBD1 or TRBD2 (5 bases each). Per the germline V gene, CDR1 is SGHTA and CDR2 is FQGNSA. Trimming pared 5 bases from V and 7 bases from J, leaving 15 bases between. The CDR3 loop spans 14 amino acids. The CDR3 loop is CASSAQGGGNEQFF. In nucleotides, the CDR3 is TGTGCCAGCAGCGCCCAGGGTGGGGGTAATGAGCAGTTCTTC. Variable domain in full (rest from reference TRBV7-2 and TRBJ2-1): GAGVSQSPSNKVTEKGKDVELRCDPISGHTALYWYRQSLGQGLEFLIYFQGNSAPDKSGLPSDRFSAERTGGSVSTLTIQRTQQEDSAVYLCASSAQGGGNEQFFGPGTRLTVL.

In its sample, this clone was seen once. The CDR3 DNA sequence: TGCGCCAGCGAAGTCAGGGCCTCCACAGATACGCAGTATTTT. Translation gives CASEVRASTDTQYF. The rearrangement links TRBV10-1 to TRBJ2-3; weak D call: TRBD1 (5 bases). The CDR3 is 14 residues long. Germline-derived CDR1 and CDR2 are WNHNN and SYGVQD (reference sequence). Trimming stripped 8 bases from V and 2 bases from J, with 14 bases between.

This chain links TRBV9 with TRBJ1-1, with D tentatively TRBD1 (5 bases). Per germline, CDR1 SGDLS and CDR2 YYNGEE. V lost 0 bases and J 4 bases, leaving 10 bases between the germline ends. CDR3 size: 14 residues. This chain's CDR3 is CASSVGPGSTEAFF. The CDR3 DNA is TGTGCCAGCAGCGTAGGTCCAGGGAGCACTGAAGCTTTCTTT.

The chain combines TRBV28 with TRBJ1-4, with 8 bases aligning to TRBD1. V shed 2 bases and J 7 bases; nucleotides not matched to a gene: 6. The CDR3 is made up of 15 amino acids. The V gene's germline CDR1 is MDHEN and CDR2 SYDVKM. The CDR3 DNA follows: TGTGCCAGCAGTTTACAGGGGGCCGGGGGTGAAAAACTGTTTTTT. Amino acids: CASSLQGAGGEKLFF.

This clone was counted between two and nine times. The CDR3 spells CASSVIQSVRYNEQFF. CDR3 nucleotide sequence: TGTGCCAGCAGCGTAATCCAGTCAGTTCGGTACAATGAGCAGTTCTTC. The chain carries TRBV9 and TRBJ2-1; D gene unclear. V was pared by 1 base and J by 4 bases, with 15 bases between. CDR3 length equals 16 residues. The germline gives CDR1 SGDLS, CDR2 YYNGEE. Supplemented by reference TRBV9 and TRBJ2-1, the full variable domain reads DSGVTQTPKHLITATGQRVTLRCSPRSGDLSVYWYQQSLDQGLQFLIQYYNGEERAKGNILERFSAQQFPDLHSELNLSSLELGDSALYFCASSVIQSVRYNEQFFGPGTRLTVL.

This sequence joins TRBV18 and TRBJ1-3; D gene uncertain. The CDR3 runs 16 residues. V shed 1 base and J shed 0 bases, with 10 bases lying between them. Germline CDR1 reads KGHSH; CDR2 reads LQKENI. CDR3 protein: CASSPRSDDSGNTIYF. The CDR3 DNA reads TGTGCCAGCTCACCACGGTCGGACGACTCTGGAAACACCATATATTTT.

V is TRBV11-1 and J is TRBJ2-6; D ambiguous. Trimming shortened V by 3 bases and J by 4 bases, and 4 bases separated the two germline ends. The CDR3 has 13 amino acids. From germline, CDR1 is SGHAT and CDR2 FQDESV (reference sequence). CDR3: CASSFSGANVLTF. The CDR3 DNA follows: TGTGCCAGCAGCTTTTCCGGGGCCAACGTCCTGACTTTC.

The V and J genes are TRBV7-6 and TRBJ2-2; D gene unclear. V gave up 1 base and J gave up 2 bases, with 5 bases separating them. CDR1 is SGHVS, CDR2 FNYEAQ, per germline. CDR3 length: 14 amino acids. The CDR3 loop reads CASSLEVNTGELFF. The CDR3 DNA follows: TGTGCCAGCAGCTTAGAGGTTAACACCGGGGAGCTGTTTTTT.

The rearrangement joins TRBV4-2 to TRBJ2-7; possible D gene TRBD1, 5 bases. With 0 bases removed from V and 10 bases from J, the gap between germline ends came to 19 bases. Germline CDR1 LGHNA, CDR2 YNFKEQ. This CDR3 comprises 15 residues. CDR3 sequence (DNA): TGTGCCAGCAGCCAAGATCTTGGCAGGGAAAGGATCCAGTACTTC. Amino acids: CASSQDLGRERIQYF.

CDR3 region: CASSLQGAGEGYTF. For the CDR3, the DNA is TGTGCCAGCAGTTTACAGGGGGCAGGGGAAGGCTACACCTTC. The chain employs TRBV27 and TRBJ1-2; 8 bases align to TRBD1. CDR1 and CDR2 from the germline V gene are MNHEY and SMNVEV (reference sequence). The J segment lost 8 bases and the V segment lost 2 bases, leaving 7 bases of the junction unmatched. This CDR3 contains 14 residues.

CDR3 coding DNA: TGCAGCGTTGAATACGGCTCCGGGCCCCAGCATTTT. Translation: CSVEYGSGPQHF. The chain joins TRBV29-1 to TRBJ1-5, with no clear D. The germline gives CDR1 SQVTM, CDR2 ANQGSEA. This CDR3 has 12 amino acids. The V and J ends lost 2 bases and 9 bases respectively, with 11 bases between them.

This rearrangement joins TRBV4-1 to TRBJ2-2; the D gene could be TRBD1 or TRBD2 (5 bases each). The CDR3 is 15 amino acids. Trimming took 4 bases from V and 6 from J, leaving 15 bases between them. CDR1 MGHRA and CDR2 YSYEKL come from the germline V gene. The CDR3 nucleotides read TGCGCCAGCAGCCTGGGAAGAGGGGTCCCCGGGGAGCTGTTTTTT. Amino acid sequence: CASSLGRGVPGELFF.

The J gene is TRBJ1-4, the V gene TRBV7-9; a possible D gene is TRBD1 (6 bases). Deletions cut 3 bases from V and 7 bases from J, with 15 bases between. CDR1 SEHNR and CDR2 FQNEAQ come from the germline V gene (reference sequence). This CDR3 is 15 amino acids long. The CDR3 nucleotides are TGTGCCAGCAGCTTCTCCGGGGGCGCGGGTGAAAAACTGTTTTTT. Protein sequence: CASSFSGGAGEKLFF.